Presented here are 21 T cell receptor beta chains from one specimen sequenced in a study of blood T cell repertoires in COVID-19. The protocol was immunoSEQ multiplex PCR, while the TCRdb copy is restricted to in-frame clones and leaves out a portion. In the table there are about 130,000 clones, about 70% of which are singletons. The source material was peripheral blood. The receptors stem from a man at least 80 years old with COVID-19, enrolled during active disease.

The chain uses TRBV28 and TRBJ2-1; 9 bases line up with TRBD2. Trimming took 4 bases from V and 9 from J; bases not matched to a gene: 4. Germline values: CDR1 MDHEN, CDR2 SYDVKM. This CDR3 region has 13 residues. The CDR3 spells CASSSSGTSEQFF. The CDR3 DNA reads TGTGCCAGCAGTTCTAGCGGGACAAGTGAGCAGTTCTTC.

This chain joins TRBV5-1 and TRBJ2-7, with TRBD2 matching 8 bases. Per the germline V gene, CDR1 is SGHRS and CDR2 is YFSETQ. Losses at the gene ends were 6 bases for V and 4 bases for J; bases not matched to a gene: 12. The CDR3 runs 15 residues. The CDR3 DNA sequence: TGCGCCAGCACCATTCGGGGGGGGGCGGGGTACGAGCAGTACTTC. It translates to CASTIRGGAGYEQYF.

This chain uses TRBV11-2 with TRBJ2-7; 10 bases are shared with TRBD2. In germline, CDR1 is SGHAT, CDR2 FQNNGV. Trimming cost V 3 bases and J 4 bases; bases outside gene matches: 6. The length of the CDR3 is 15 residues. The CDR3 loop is CASSFTGTSVYEQYF. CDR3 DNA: TGTGCCAGCAGCTTCACCGGGACTAGCGTTTACGAGCAGTACTTC.

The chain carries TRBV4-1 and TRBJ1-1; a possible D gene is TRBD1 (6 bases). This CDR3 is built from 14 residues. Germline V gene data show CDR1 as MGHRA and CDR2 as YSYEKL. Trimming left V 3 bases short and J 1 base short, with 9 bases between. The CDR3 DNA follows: TGCGCCAGCAGCCAGCGGGGGCCGAACACTGAAGCTTTCTTT. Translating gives CASSQRGPNTEAFF.

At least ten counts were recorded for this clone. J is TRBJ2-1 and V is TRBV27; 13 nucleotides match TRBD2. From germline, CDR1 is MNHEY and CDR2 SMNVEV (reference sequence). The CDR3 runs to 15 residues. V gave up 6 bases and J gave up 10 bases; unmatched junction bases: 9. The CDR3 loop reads CASSLRTSGSLEQFF. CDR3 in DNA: TGTGCCAGCAGCCTAAGGACTAGCGGGAGCCTAGAGCAGTTCTTC.

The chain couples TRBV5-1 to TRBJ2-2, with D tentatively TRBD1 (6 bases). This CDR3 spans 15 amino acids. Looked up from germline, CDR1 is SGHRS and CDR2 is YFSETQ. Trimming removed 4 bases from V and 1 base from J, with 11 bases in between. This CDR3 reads CASSRMTGNTGELFF. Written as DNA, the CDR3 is TGCGCCAGCAGCCGAATGACAGGGAACACCGGGGAGCTGTTTTTT.

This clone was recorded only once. DNA of the CDR3: TGTGCCAGCAGCCAGGCTAGCGGGTCCTACAATGAGCAGTTCTTC. It translates to CASSQASGSYNEQFF. The V gene is TRBV4-2, the J gene TRBJ2-1; 8 bases match TRBD2. This CDR3 is 15 amino acids long. V shed 3 bases, J shed 1 base, and the junction held 2 bases outside the gene matches. Germline V gene sequence: CDR1 LGHNA, CDR2 YNFKEQ.

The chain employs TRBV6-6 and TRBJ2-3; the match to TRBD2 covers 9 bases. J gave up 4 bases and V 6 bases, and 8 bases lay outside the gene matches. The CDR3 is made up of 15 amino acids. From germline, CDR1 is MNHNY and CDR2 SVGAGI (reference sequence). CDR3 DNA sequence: TGTGCCAGCAGGAACACGGCGGGAGGGTCAGATACGCAGTATTTT. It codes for CASRNTAGGSDTQYF.

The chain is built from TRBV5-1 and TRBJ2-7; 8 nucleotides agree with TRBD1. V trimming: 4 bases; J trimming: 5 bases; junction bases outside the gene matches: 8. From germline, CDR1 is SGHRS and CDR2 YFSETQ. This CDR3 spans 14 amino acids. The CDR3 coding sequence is TGCGCCAGCAGCACGGGACAGGAATCCCACGAGCAGTACTTC. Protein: CASSTGQESHEQYF.

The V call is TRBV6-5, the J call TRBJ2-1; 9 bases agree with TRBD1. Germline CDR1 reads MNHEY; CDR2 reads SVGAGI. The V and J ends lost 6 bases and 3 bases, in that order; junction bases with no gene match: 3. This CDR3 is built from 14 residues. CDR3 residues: CASSPGQGYNEQFF. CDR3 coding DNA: TGTGCCAGCAGCCCGGGACAGGGCTACAATGAGCAGTTCTTC.

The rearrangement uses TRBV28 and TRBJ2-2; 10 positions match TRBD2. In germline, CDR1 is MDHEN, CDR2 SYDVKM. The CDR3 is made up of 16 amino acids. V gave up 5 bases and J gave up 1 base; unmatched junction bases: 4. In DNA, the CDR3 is TGTGCCAGCAGTCCGAGCGGGAGGGGGAACACCGGGGAGCTGTTTTTT. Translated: CASSPSGRGNTGELFF.

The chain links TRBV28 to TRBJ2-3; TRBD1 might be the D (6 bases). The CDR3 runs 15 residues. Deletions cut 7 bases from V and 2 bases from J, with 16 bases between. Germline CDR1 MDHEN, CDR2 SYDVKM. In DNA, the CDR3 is TGTGCCAGCACCACAGCGCAGGGGATCACAGATACGCAGTATTTT. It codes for CASTTAQGITDTQYF.

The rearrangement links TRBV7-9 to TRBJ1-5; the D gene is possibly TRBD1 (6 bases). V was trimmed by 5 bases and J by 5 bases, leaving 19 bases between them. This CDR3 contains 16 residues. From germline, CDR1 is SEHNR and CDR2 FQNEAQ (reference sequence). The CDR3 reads CASSQGTASGDQPQHF. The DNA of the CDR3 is TGTGCCAGCAGCCAGGGGACGGCTTCGGGTGATCAGCCCCAGCATTTT.

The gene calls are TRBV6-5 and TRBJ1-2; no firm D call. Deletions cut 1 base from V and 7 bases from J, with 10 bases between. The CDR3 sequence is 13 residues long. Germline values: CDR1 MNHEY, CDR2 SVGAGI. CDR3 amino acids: CASSYYGLGGYTF. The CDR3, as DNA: TGTGCCAGCAGTTACTACGGGTTGGGTGGCTACACCTTC.

The CDR3, as DNA: TGTGCCAGCAGCTGGTCAGGGGTGGGCACAGATACGCAGTATTTT. This gives the protein CASSWSGVGTDTQYF. The chain carries TRBV7-8 and TRBJ2-3; D perhaps matches TRBD1 (6 bases). This CDR3 comprises 15 residues. The germline gives CDR1 SGHVS, CDR2 FQNEAQ. Trimming took off 4 bases at V and 1 base at J, with 12 bases between the two ends.

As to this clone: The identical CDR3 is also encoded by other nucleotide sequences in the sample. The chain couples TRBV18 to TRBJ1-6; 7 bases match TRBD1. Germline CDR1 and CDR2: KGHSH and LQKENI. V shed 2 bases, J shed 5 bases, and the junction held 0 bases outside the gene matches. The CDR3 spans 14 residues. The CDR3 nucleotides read TGTGCCAGCTCACCAGGACAGGATAATTCACCCCTCCACTTT. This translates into CASSPGQDNSPLHF.

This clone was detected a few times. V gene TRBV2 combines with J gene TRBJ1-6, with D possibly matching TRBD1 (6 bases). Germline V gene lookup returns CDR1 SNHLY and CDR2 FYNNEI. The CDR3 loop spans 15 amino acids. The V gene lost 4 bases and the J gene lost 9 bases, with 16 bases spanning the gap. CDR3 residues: CASSVFRGRASPLHF. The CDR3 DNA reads TGTGCCAGCAGTGTTTTCAGGGGTAGGGCTTCACCCCTCCACTTT.

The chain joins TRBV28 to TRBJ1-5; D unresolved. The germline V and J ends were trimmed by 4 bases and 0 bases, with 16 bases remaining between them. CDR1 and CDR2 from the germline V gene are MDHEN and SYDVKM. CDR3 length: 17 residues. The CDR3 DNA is TGTGCCAGCAGTTCCCTCTCCGGGTTTGTTAGCAATCAGCCCCAGCATTTT. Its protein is CASSSLSGFVSNQPQHF.

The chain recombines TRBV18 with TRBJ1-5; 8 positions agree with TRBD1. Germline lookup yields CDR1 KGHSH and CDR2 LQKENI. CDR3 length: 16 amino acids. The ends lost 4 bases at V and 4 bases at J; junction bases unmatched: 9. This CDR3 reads CASSRVGQGANQPQHF. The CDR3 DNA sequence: TGTGCCAGCTCACGAGTCGGACAGGGAGCAAATCAGCCCCAGCATTTT. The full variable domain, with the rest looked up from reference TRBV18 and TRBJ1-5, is NAGVMQNPRHLVRRRGQEARLRCSPMKGHSHVYWYRQLPEEGLKFMVYLQKENIIDESGMPKERFSAEFPKEGPSILRIQQVVRGDSAAYFCASSRVGQGANQPQHFGDGTRLSIL.

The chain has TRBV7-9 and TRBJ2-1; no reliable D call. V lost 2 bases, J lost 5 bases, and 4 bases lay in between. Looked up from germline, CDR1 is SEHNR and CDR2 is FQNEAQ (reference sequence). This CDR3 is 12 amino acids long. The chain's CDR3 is CASSLSDNEQFF. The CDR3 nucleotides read TGTGCCAGCAGCTTATCCGACAATGAGCAGTTCTTC.

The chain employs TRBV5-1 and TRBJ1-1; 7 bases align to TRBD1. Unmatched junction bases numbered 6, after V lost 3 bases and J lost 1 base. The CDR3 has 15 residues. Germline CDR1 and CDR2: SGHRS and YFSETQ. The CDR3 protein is CASSWGDRPNTEAFF. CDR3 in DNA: TGCGCCAGCAGCTGGGGGGACAGACCGAACACTGAAGCTTTCTTT.